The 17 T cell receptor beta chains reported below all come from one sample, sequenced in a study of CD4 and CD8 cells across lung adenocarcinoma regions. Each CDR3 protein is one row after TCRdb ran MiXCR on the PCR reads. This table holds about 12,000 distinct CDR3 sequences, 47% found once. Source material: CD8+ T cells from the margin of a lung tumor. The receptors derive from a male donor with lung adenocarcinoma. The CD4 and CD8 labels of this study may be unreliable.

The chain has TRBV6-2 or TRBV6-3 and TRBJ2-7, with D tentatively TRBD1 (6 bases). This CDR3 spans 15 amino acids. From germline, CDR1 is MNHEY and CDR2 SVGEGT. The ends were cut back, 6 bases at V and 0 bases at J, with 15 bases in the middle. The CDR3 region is CASRFRQDSSYEQYF. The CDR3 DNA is TGTGCCAGCAGATTTCGACAGGACTCCTCCTACGAGCAGTACTTC.

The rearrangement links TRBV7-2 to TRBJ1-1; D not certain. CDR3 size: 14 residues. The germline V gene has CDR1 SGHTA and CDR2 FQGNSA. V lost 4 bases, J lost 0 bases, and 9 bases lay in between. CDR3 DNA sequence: TGTGCCAGCAGCTATAAGACTCTGAACACTGAAGCTTTCTTT. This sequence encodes CASSYKTLNTEAFF.

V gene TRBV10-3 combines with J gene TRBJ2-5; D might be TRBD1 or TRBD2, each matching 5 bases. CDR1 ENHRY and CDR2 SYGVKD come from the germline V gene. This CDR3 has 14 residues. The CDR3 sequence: CAGSTGRDPETQYF. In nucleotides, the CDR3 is TGTGCGGGGAGCACGGGCCGGGACCCAGAGACCCAGTACTTC.

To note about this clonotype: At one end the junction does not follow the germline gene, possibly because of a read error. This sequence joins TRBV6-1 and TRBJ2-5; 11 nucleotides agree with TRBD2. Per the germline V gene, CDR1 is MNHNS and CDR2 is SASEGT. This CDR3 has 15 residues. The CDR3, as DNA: TGTGCCAGCAGTGAAGTAGCGGGGGGGCAAGAGACCCAGCACTTC. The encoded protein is CASSEVAGGQETQHF.

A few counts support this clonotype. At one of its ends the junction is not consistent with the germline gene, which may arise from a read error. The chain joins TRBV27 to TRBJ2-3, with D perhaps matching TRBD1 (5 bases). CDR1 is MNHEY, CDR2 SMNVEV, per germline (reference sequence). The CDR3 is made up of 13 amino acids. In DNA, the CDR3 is TGTGCCAACAGTGGCAGGGTGAAAGAGACCCAGTATTTT. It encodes CANSGRVKETQYF.

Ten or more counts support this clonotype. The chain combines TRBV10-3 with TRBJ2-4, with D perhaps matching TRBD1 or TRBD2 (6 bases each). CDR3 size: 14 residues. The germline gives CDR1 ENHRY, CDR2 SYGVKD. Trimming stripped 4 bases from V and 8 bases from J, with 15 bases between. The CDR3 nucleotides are TGTGCCATCAGTGTAAGGGACTCAGGGGACATTCAGTACTTC. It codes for CAISVRDSGDIQYF.

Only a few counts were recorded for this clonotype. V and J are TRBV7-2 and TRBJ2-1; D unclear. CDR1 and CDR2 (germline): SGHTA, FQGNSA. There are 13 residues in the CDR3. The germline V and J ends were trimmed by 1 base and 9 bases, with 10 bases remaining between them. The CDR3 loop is CASSLVPHGEQFF. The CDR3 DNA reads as TGTGCCAGCAGCTTAGTGCCCCATGGTGAGCAGTTCTTC. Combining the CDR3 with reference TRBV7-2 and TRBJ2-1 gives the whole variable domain GAGVSQSPSNKVTEKGKDVELRCDPISGHTALYWYRQSLGQGLEFLIYFQGNSAPDKSGLPSDRFSAERTGGSVSTLTIQRTQQEDSAVYLCASSLVPHGEQFFGPGTRLTVL.

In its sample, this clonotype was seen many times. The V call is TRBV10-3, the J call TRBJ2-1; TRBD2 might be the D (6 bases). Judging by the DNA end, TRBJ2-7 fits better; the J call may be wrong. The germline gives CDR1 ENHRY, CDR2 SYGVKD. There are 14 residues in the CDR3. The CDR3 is CAIRAAGPLDEQYF. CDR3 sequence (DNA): TGTGCCATCAGGGCCGCGGGGCCTCTGGACGAGCAGTACTTC.

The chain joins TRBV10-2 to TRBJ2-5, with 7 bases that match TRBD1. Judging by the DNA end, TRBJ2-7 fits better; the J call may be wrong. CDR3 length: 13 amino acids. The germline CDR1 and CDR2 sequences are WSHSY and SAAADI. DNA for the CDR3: TGCGCCAGCCGGCAGGGGGAAATCTACGAGCAGTACTTC. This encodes CASRQGEIYEQYF.

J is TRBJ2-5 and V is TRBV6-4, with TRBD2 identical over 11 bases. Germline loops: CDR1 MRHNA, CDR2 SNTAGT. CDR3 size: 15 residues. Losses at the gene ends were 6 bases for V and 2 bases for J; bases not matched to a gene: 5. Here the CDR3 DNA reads TGTGCCAGCAGCCGACTAGCGGGATCACAAGAGACCCAGTACTTC. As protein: CASSRLAGSQETQYF.

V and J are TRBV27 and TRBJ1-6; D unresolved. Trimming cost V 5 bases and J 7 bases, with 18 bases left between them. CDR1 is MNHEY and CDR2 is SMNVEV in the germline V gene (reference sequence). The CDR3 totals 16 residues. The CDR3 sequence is CASSPAARRANSPLHF. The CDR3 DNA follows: TGTGCCAGCAGTCCAGCCGCACGGAGAGCGAATTCACCCCTCCACTTT.

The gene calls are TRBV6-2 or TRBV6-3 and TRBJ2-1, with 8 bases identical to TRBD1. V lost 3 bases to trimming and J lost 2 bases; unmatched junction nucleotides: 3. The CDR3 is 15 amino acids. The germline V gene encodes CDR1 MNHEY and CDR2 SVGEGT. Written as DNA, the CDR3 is TGTGCCAGCAGTTATCAGGGGGCAGCCTACAATGAGCAGTTCTTC. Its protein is CASSYQGAAYNEQFF.

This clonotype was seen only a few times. CDR3 protein: CASSPSGVGQNYGYTF. The CDR3 nucleotides read TGTGCCAGCAGCCCCTCTGGCGTGGGACAGAACTATGGCTACACCTTC. The chain has TRBV7-3 and TRBJ1-2, with 7 nucleotides matching TRBD1. This CDR3 is 16 amino acids long. The V segment lost 5 bases and the J segment 2 bases; nucleotides outside the gene matches: 11. Germline values: CDR1 SGHTA, CDR2 FQGTGA.

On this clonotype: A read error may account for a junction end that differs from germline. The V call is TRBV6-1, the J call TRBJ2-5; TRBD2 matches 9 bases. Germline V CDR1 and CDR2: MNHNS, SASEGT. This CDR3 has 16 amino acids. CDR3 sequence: CASAGRGGTGQDTQYF. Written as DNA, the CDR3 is TGTGCCAGCGCGGGGCGGGGGGGCACTGGCCAAGATACCCAGTACTTC.

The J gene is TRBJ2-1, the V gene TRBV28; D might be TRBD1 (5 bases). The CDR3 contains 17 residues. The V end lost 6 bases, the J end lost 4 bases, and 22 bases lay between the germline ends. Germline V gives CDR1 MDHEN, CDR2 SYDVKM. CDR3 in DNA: TGTGCCAGCAGGACCATGACCGCAGGGATTGGGTACAATGAGCAGTTCTTC. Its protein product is CASRTMTAGIGYNEQFF.

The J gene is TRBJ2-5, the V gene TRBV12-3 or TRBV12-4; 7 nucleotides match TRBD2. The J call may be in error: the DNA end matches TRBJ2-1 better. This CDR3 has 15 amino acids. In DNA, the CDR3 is TGTGCCAGCAGTTTTGCCCTAGCGGAACAAGAGACCCAGTTCTTC. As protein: CASSFALAEQETQFF.

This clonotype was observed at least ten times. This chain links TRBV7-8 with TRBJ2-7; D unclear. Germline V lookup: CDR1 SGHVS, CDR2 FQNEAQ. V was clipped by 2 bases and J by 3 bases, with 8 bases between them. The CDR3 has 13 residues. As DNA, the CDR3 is TGTGCCAGCAGCTTAAGGTGGCACTACGAGCAGTACTTC. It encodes CASSLRWHYEQYF.